This T cell receptor beta chain was recorded in a study of CD4+ T cells in melanoma. Some clones are missing from TCRdb's copy, which holds only in-frame ones; the method was immunoSEQ multiplex PCR. The table shows fewer than 20,000 clones, with about four fifths occurring only once. V lost 8 bases and J 8 bases, leaving 21 bases between the germline ends. Germline assignment: CDR1 SGDLS and CDR2 YYNGEE. This CDR3 comprises 14 residues. Sequenced input: cells from a culture (not recorded whether cultured in vitro). This chain connects TRBV9 to TRBJ2-3, with D perhaps assigned TRBD1 or TRBD2 (5 bases each). The receptor comes from a human donor with melanoma. The CDR3 sequence is CARVGPGPRSTQYF. In DNA, the CDR3 is TGTGCCAGAGTCGGGCCGGGGCCTCGGTCTACGCAGTATTTT.